Listed below are T cell receptor beta chains from one sample, sequenced in a study of response to subunit inactivated influenza vaccine. TCRdb passed the RT-PCR reads through MiXCR, listing each CDR3 protein once. The table has more than 700,000 distinct CDR3 sequences, less than 25% seen once. The input for sequencing was PBMCs from blood, taken 4 to 6 days after vaccination. The receptors come from a man between 50 and 59 years old who received an inactivated influenza vaccine. Each CDR3 is given with its conserved first and last residue. The D gene is left open where the match is weak. Clone size is stated in some rows and not others, as once, few, many or a class when expanded.

>TRBV5-1|TRBD1|TRBJ1-2|-
TGCGCCAGCAGCTCCGGGACAGGTGAAGGCTACACCTTC
CASSSGTGEGYTF
>TRBV12-3/TRBV12-4|-|TRBJ2-7|many
TGTGCCAGCAGTTTATCGCAGGTTACTTACGAGCAGTACTTC
CASSLSQVTYEQYF
>TRBV18|-|TRBJ1-5|few
TGTGCCAGCTCACTCCAGGACGTCGATCAGCCCCAGCATTTT
CASSLQDVDQPQHF
>TRBV20-1|-|TRBJ2-1|few
TGCAGTGCTCTACCGACGATCTACAATGAGCAGTTCTTC
CSALPTIYNEQFF
>TRBV7-2|-|TRBJ2-7|few
TGTGCCAGCAGCTATGGGACTCGCTACTACGAGCAGTACTTC
CASSYGTRYYEQYF
>TRBV9|-|TRBJ2-1|-
TGTGCCAGCAGCGTAGGGCCGGGAGACAATGAGCAGTTCTTC
CASSVGPGDNEQFF
>TRBV20-1|TRBD2|TRBJ2-1|-
TGCAGTGCTGTACCAAATTTAGCGGGGGCTCGGGGGCAGTTCTTC
CSAVPNLAGARGQFF
>TRBV7-9|-|TRBJ2-6|-
TGTGCCAGCAGTTCGAATCGACAATCTGGGGCCAACGTCCTGACTTTC
CASSSNRQSGANVLTF
>TRBV7-9|-|TRBJ1-4|many
TGTGCCAGCAGCTTTCACGGAGAAAAACTGTTTTTT
CASSFHGEKLFF
>TRBV4-1|TRBD1|TRBJ2-1|-
TGCGCCAGCAGCCAAGATCCAACAGGGGTTTGGAATGAGCAGTTCTTC
CASSQDPTGVWNEQFF
>TRBV20-1|-|TRBJ2-1|many
TGCAGTGCTAGAGATCGGTTGAGGATGGGCAATGAGCAGTTCTTC
CSARDRLRMGNEQFF
>TRBV28|-|TRBJ2-6|-
TGTGCCAGCCGACAGGGAGGCAACTCTGGGGCCAACGTCCTGACTTTC
CASRQGGNSGANVLTF
>TRBV6-5|TRBD2|TRBJ2-1|few
TGTGCCAGCAGTTACTCGAGGAGCGGGAGATTTAGTGAGCAGTTCTTC
CASSYSRSGRFSEQFF
>TRBV7-2|TRBD2|TRBJ2-7|-
TGTGCCAGCAGCCGCCGAGGTAGCGGGACTACCTACGAGCAGTACTTC
CASSRRGSGTTYEQYF
>TRBV4-3|-|TRBJ2-2|few
TGCGCCAGCAGCCAGTGGGGGGCGGTCGGGGAGCTGTTTTTT
CASSQWGAVGELFF
>TRBV29-1|TRBD1|TRBJ2-2|many
TGCAGCGTTTCCGGGACAGGATCGAACACCGGGGAGCTGTTTTTT
CSVSGTGSNTGELFF
>TRBV4-1|-|TRBJ2-7|-
TGCGCCAGCAGCCAAACATGGACGTTAGCCTACGAGCAGTACTTC
CASSQTWTLAYEQYF
>TRBV20-1|TRBD2|TRBJ2-3|few
TGCAGTGCTAGAGGACAGGGGACTAGCGGGAGAAAGGGCACAGATACGCAGTATTTT
CSARGQGTSGRKGTDTQYF
>TRBV20-1|TRBD2|TRBJ2-3|-
TGCAGTGCTAGAGTTGCAGCGGGAGAGCTAGATACGCAGTATTTT
CSARVAAGELDTQYF
>TRBV7-2|TRBD2|TRBJ2-3|few
TGTGCCAGCAGCACCTCTAGCGGGGGTAACACAGATACGCAGTATTTT
CASSTSSGGNTDTQYF
>TRBV6-2/TRBV6-3|-|TRBJ2-1|few
TGTGCCAGCAGTTACCACTATCCTCTAGCGATCAGTTACAATGAGCAGTTCTTC
CASSYHYPLAISYNEQFF
>TRBV12-3/TRBV12-4|-|TRBJ2-3|few
TGTGCCAGCAGTTTATTGGCTAGCAGGACAGATACGCAGTATTTT
CASSLLASRTDTQYF
>TRBV7-2|-|TRBJ2-7|-
TGTGCCAGCAGCTTCTATCAACTAGGAAGCTACGAGCAGTACTTC
CASSFYQLGSYEQYF
>TRBV27|-|TRBJ1-2|-
TGTGCCAGCAGTTCTCCCGGACTGAACTATGGCTACACCTTC
CASSSPGLNYGYTF
>TRBV6-2/TRBV6-3|TRBD1|TRBJ1-5|-
TGTGCCAGCACTCCGGGACAGCTTTATAGCAATCAGCCCCAGCATTTT
CASTPGQLYSNQPQHF
>TRBV6-5|-|TRBJ2-7|-
TGTGCCAGCAGTTACTGGGGAGAGTCTCCCTACGAGCAGTACTTC
CASSYWGESPYEQYF
>TRBV6-1|TRBD2|TRBJ2-2|-
TGTGCCAGCAGAATAGCGGGTAGCGCGAACACCGGGGAGCTGTTTTTT
CASRIAGSANTGELFF
>TRBV6-2/TRBV6-3|TRBD1|TRBJ2-3|-
TGTGCCAGCAGATCGGGACAGGGGTGGCCCACAGATACGCAGTATTTT
CASRSGQGWPTDTQYF
>TRBV29-1|-|TRBJ1-2|few
TGCAGCGTTGAAACAGACCGGGGCTATGGCTACACCTTC
CSVETDRGYGYTF
>TRBV12-3/TRBV12-4|TRBD2|TRBJ2-5|-
TGTGCCAGCAGTTACATAGCGGGGGGCATGGAGACCCAGTACTTC
CASSYIAGGMETQYF
>TRBV5-5|TRBD1|TRBJ2-7|-
TGTGCCAGCAGAAGTCCGGGACAGATGTACGAGCAGTACTTC
CASRSPGQMYEQYF
>TRBV5-6|-|TRBJ1-1|few
TGTGCCAGCAGCTTCCAAGGTGAGAACACTGAAGCTTTCTTT
CASSFQGENTEAFF
>TRBV28|TRBD2|TRBJ2-5|once
TGTGCCAGCAGTTTCAAGGGACTAGCAAGAGAGACCCAGTACTTC
CASSFKGLARETQYF
>TRBV12-3/TRBV12-4|-|TRBJ2-3|-
TGTGCCAGCAGCCCACAACCGGGTCTAAGTGGAGATACGCAGTATTTT
CASSPQPGLSGDTQYF
>TRBV20-1|-|TRBJ2-2|few
TGCAGTGCTAGCCCGATCGGATTGGGGGAGCTGTTTTTT
CSASPIGLGELFF
>TRBV6-2/TRBV6-3|TRBD2|TRBJ2-5|-
TGTGCCAGCAGTTACGCCATGACTAGCGGGAGGGCCTCTCAAGAGACCCAGTACTTC
CASSYAMTSGRASQETQYF
>TRBV28|-|TRBJ1-5|-
TGTGCCAGCAGTCATCACAGGAGCAATCAGCCCCAGCATTTT
CASSHHRSNQPQHF
>TRBV6-2/TRBV6-3|TRBD2|TRBJ2-1|few
TGTGCCAGCACCAAAGCGGGGGGGCCTCGGAATGAGCAGTTCTTC
CASTKAGGPRNEQFF
>TRBV9|-|TRBJ1-1|-
TGTGCCAGCAGTGAGAGGGGGGGCACTGAAGCTTTCTTT
CASSERGGTEAFF
>TRBV7-9|-|TRBJ1-1|-
TGTGCCAGCAGCACCATGGAGGGAGGAGCTTTCTTT
CASSTMEGGAFF
>TRBV9|-|TRBJ1-1|-
TGTGCCAGCAGCGTAGAAAAAATTGGACAGCCAGGATTCTTT
CASSVEKIGQPGFF
>TRBV9|-|TRBJ1-3|-
TGTGCCAGCAGCGTAGCAGGGACTAACTCTGGAAACACCATATATTTT
CASSVAGTNSGNTIYF
>TRBV9|-|TRBJ2-3|few
TGTGCCAGCAGCGAGCGCTTAGGTAGTAGTGATACGCAGTATTTT
CASSERLGSSDTQYF
>TRBV20-1|-|TRBJ1-2|-
TGCAGTGCTAGAGACTCCGGACAGATCCTTAACTGTGGCTACACCTTC
CSARDSGQILNCGYTF